This T cell receptor (beta chain) was obtained from a study of CD8 T cells in ankylosing spondylitis. Quantitative 5'-RACE with molecular barcodes was used to make the TCR beta libraries. TCRdb re-called the 5' RACE reads through MiXCR, storing one row per CDR3 protein. The table records under 250,000 distinct CDR3 sequences, roughly 24% of them present only once. This CDR3 spans 15 amino acids. Trimming removed 4 bases from V and 1 base from J, with 14 bases in between. Germline loops: CDR1 SQVTM, CDR2 ANQGSEA. Whole-study findings and limits: Disease-linked clones, CD8+, were relatively rare in peripheral blood. It was reported that disease-linked clones were significantly enriched in matched ankylosing spondylitis synovial fluid.

This clonotype was seen many times. Its target is not known. Input material: blood, either unsorted or a sorted T cell fraction (not recorded which). The chain employs TRBV29-1 and TRBJ2-4; D assignment may be TRBD1 or TRBD2 (5 bases each). This TCR was recovered from a male donor with ankylosing spondylitis or in good health (not recorded which). The CDR3 sequence is CSVAQGWEAKNIQYF. CDR3 nucleotide sequence: TGCAGCGTTGCGCAGGGATGGGAGGCCAAAAACATTCAGTACTTC.